These 14 T cell receptor beta chains were all obtained from the same sample, sequenced in a study of beta chain features in type 1 diabetes. Their target antigens are unknown. Study-wide results and caveats: Patients with Type 1 diabetes showed moderately but significantly shorter TCRB CDR3s in all four CD4+ subsets.

The sequenced template was cDNA made from the entire isolated RNA. Clones were read by immunoSEQ multiplex PCR, and TCRdb kept only the in-frame ones, dropping some. The sample lists 300,000 or so clones, roughly 8.8% occurring once. The specimen sequenced was central memory CD4+ T cells from blood. The receptor source for this set is a man between 25 and 39 years old with type 1 diabetes.

This clone has a handful of counts. The chain joins TRBV9 to TRBJ2-2; 8 bases are a match to TRBD1. CDR3 length: 14 amino acids. Germline lookup yields CDR1 SGDLS and CDR2 YYNGEE. V trimming: 5 bases; J trimming: 6 bases; junction bases outside the gene matches: 6. The CDR3 spells CASSRGQGAGELFF. CDR3 sequence (DNA): TGTGCCAGCAGTAGAGGACAGGGAGCCGGGGAGCTGTTTTTT.

The chain combines TRBV7-2 with TRBJ2-7; D unclear. CDR3 length: 12 amino acids. Trimming stripped 5 bases from V and 3 bases from J, with 8 bases between. Germline values: CDR1 SGHTA, CDR2 FQGNSA. This CDR3 is CASSRGNYEQYF. CDR3 in DNA: TGTGCCAGCAGCCGAGGAAACTACGAGCAGTACTTC.

Only a few counts were recorded for this clone. Other nucleotide sequences in the sample specify the same CDR3. V gene TRBV19 combines with J gene TRBJ1-1, with D perhaps matching TRBD1 (5 bases). This CDR3 region has 14 residues. Germline V gives CDR1 LNHDA, CDR2 SQIVND (reference sequence). V was cut by 5 bases and J by 5 bases, with 15 bases left in between. CDR3 protein: CASSALQGSTEAFF. In DNA, the CDR3 is TGTGCCAGTAGTGCCCTCCAGGGATCGACTGAAGCTTTCTTT.

This clone showed up just a few times. The rearrangement links TRBV5-1 to TRBJ2-1; TRBD1 matches at 7 bases. With V trimmed by 2 bases and J by 0 bases, 2 bases remained unmatched. This CDR3 region has 15 residues. CDR1 and CDR2 (germline): SGHRS, YFSETQ. This CDR3 is CASSFWDSSYNEQFF. The CDR3 nucleotides are TGCGCCAGCAGCTTTTGGGACAGCTCCTACAATGAGCAGTTCTTC.

The chain links TRBV28 to TRBJ2-5; TRBD1 or TRBD2 may be the D gene (5 bases each). CDR3 length: 13 amino acids. Germline CDR1 reads MDHEN; CDR2 reads SYDVKM. V shed 6 bases and J shed 3 bases, with 11 bases lying between them. CDR3 amino acids: CASRTGTKETQYF. CDR3 bases: TGTGCCAGCAGGACGGGGACGAAAGAGACCCAGTACTTC.

V usage is TRBV5-8 and J usage is TRBJ2-6; D not certain. From germline, CDR1 is SGHTS and CDR2 YDEGEE. The V end lost 5 bases, the J end lost 3 bases, and 9 bases lay between the germline ends. CDR3 length equals 14 residues. This chain's CDR3 is CASRSISGANVLTF. CDR3 nucleotides: TGTGCCAGCAGGTCGATCAGTGGGGCCAACGTCCTGACTTTC.

There are a few counts of this clone. This chain links TRBV30 with TRBJ1-6; no clear D. Germline assignment: CDR1 GTSNPN and CDR2 SVGIG (reference sequence). V was pared by 1 base and J by 7 bases, with 8 bases between. CDR3 size: 13 residues. The CDR3: CAWSDLENSPLHF. DNA for the CDR3: TGTGCCTGGAGTGACCTGGAGAATTCACCCCTCCACTTT.

The chain employs TRBV5-6 and TRBJ1-4; 11 bases match TRBD1. After removal of 4 bases from V and 8 bases from J, the junction contained 4 bases not matched to a gene. This CDR3 spans 14 amino acids. CDR1 is SGHDT, CDR2 YYEEEE, per germline. Here the CDR3 DNA reads TGTGCCAGCAGCCTGGGACAGGGGGAGGAAAAACTGTTTTTT. Translated, it gives CASSLGQGEEKLFF.

A few counts support this clone. The rearrangement links TRBV28 to TRBJ2-7, with 8 positions matching TRBD1. The junction had 7 bases not matched to a gene; V was cut back by 6 bases and J by 0 bases. In germline, CDR1 is MDHEN, CDR2 SYDVKM. This CDR3 region has 15 residues. The CDR3 loop is CASSSGGYSSYEQYF. The CDR3 coding sequence is TGTGCCAGCAGCTCAGGGGGCTATAGCTCCTACGAGCAGTACTTC.

There are a few counts of this clone. The chain carries TRBV19 and TRBJ1-5; possible D gene TRBD1, 6 bases. The germline V and J ends were trimmed by 10 bases and 4 bases, with 20 bases remaining between them. This CDR3 has 15 residues. Germline V gene lookup returns CDR1 LNHDA and CDR2 SQIVND (reference sequence). The CDR3 nucleotides read TGTGCCACCTCTGATTACAGGGCCGGAAATCAGCCCCAGCATTTT. Its translation is CATSDYRAGNQPQHF.

The genes are TRBV27 and TRBJ1-4, with 7 bases fitting TRBD1. With V trimmed by 4 bases and J by 7 bases, 12 bases remained unmatched. This CDR3 is built from 16 residues. The germline V gene encodes CDR1 MNHEY and CDR2 SMNVEV (reference sequence). The CDR3 loop reads CASSSGLQGFGEKLFF. CDR3 nucleotide sequence: TGTGCCAGCAGTTCGGGGCTACAGGGGTTTGGTGAAAAACTGTTTTTT.

This clone showed up just a few times. This rearrangement joins TRBV7-2 to TRBJ2-3, with D possibly TRBD2 on 6 matching bases. Germline values: CDR1 SGHTA, CDR2 FQGNSA. V was pared by 5 bases and J by 1 base, with 16 bases between. CDR3 length: 16 amino acids. The CDR3: CASSPLTSSGTDTQYF. In DNA, the CDR3 is TGTGCCAGCAGCCCCTTAACTAGCTCTGGCACAGATACGCAGTATTTT.

About this clone itself: Other DNA sequences of this sample code for an identical CDR3. The chain recombines TRBV7-9 with TRBJ1-5, with 7 bases fitting TRBD1. This CDR3 has 15 amino acids. V dropped 3 bases and J dropped 0; count of bases not matched to a gene: 2. Germline V gene data show CDR1 as SEHNR and CDR2 as FQNEAQ (reference sequence). The CDR3: CASSFQGGSNQPQHF. CDR3 DNA sequence: TGTGCCAGCAGCTTCCAGGGGGGTAGCAATCAGCCCCAGCATTTT.

There are a few counts of this clone. The chain links TRBV28 to TRBJ1-1; no clear D gene. V was shortened by 8 bases and J by 0 bases, with 19 bases between the two germline ends. Germline CDR1 MDHEN, CDR2 SYDVKM. The CDR3 is made up of 16 amino acids. CDR3: CASQQLRFQLNTEAFF. DNA for the CDR3: TGTGCCAGCCAGCAGTTGCGATTCCAGCTGAACACTGAAGCTTTCTTT.